This TCR beta chain emerged from a study of CD8 T cells in Susac syndrome. Isolation of CD8+ and CD4+ T cells was performed negatively, whereas enrichment of TEMRA cells was done by FACS. The authors reverse transcribed roughly 0.45 to 1 ug RNA with random hexamers. From the immunoSEQ multiplex PCR reads, TCRdb called clonotypes with MiXCR, one entry per CDR3 protein. The sample lists tens of thousands of distinct CDR3 sequences; 85% to 95% were seen once. V was clipped by 3 bases and J by 3 bases; unmatched bases: 8. The CDR3 sequence is 15 residues long. Germline V gene lookup returns CDR1 SGHNT and CDR2 YYREEE (reference sequence).

The sequenced sample consisted of CD4+ T cells from PBMCs. The receptor was isolated from a human donor with Susac syndrome. The chain couples TRBV5-4 to TRBJ2-7; 8 bases are a match to TRBD1. The CDR3 DNA is TGTGCCAGCAGCTCACGACAGGGGCAGCGCTACGAGCAGTACTTC. It yields the protein CASSSRQGQRYEQYF.